The clone carrying this TCR beta chain was seen a few times. Its antigen is unknown. One entry per CDR3 protein results from TCRdb running MiXCR on the 5' RACE reads. The profile shows around 100,000 distinct CDR3 sequences, 24% of them singletons. The sample is drawn from a study of CD8 T cells in ankylosing spondylitis. Study-level results: Previously reported in reactive arthritis synovial fluid and blood were some of the motif variants.

The CDR3 is 13 residues long. The ends lost 1 base at V and 7 bases at J; junction bases unmatched: 1. The V gene's germline CDR1 is SEHNR and CDR2 FQNEAQ (reference sequence). The sequencing sample was made of synovial fluid, either unsorted or a sorted T cell fraction (not recorded which). The chain joins TRBV7-9 to TRBJ1-5; 7 bases align to TRBD1. This receptor was identified in a male donor with ankylosing spondylitis. The CDR3: CASSLGQGQPQHF. For the CDR3, the DNA is TGTGCCAGCAGCTTAGGACAGGGACAGCCCCAGCATTTT.